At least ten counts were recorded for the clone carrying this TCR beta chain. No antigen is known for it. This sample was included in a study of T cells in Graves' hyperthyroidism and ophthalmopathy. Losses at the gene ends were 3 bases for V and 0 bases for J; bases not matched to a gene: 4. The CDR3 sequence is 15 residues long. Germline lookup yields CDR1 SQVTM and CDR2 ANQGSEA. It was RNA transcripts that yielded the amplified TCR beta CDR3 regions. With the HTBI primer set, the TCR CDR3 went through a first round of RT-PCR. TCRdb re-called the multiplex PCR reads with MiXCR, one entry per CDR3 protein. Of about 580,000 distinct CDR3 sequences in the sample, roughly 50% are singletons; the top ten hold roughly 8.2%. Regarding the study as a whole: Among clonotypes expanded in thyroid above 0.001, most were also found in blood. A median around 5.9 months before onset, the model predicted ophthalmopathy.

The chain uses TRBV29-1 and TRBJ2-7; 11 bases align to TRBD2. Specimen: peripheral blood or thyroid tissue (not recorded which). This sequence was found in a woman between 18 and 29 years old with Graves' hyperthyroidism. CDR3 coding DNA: TGCAGCGTTGAGGGACTAGCGGTCGACTCCTACGAGCAGTACTTC. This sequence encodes CSVEGLAVDSYEQYF.